This T cell receptor beta chain came from a study of CD8+ T cells in alopecia areata. Reverse transcribed after extraction, RNA yielded cDNA as the sequencing template. Measured with immunoSEQ multiplex PCR; TCRdb has only the in-frame clones, and not every one. The table includes 140,000 to 150,000 clones, approximately 50% detected once. Both peripheral blood and punch biopsies of lesional scalp skin were obtained from patients who had alopecia areata. Germline CDR1 and CDR2: SGHDT and YYEEEE. This CDR3 has 14 amino acids. V dropped 4 bases and J dropped 1; count of bases not matched to a gene: 4. General observations from the study: Scalp lesions, especially in alopecia totalis/universalis, had higher clonality than normal scalp.

A word on this clone: Its antigen is unidentified.

The sample was CD4+ T cells sorted from blood. This TCR came from a human donor with alopecia areata. This chain connects TRBV5-6 to TRBJ2-5; 7 bases are a match to TRBD1. CDR3 sequence (DNA): TGTGCCAGCAGCCCGGGACAGACCCAAGAGACCCAGTACTTC. Protein: CASSPGQTQETQYF.